These 7 T cell receptor beta chains came from one sample sequenced in a study of shared T cell receptors in the human thymus. Assay used: immunoSEQ multiplex PCR; TCRdb lists only in-frame clones, some missing. The table lists about 660,000 clones, around 87% of them singletons. This sample also appeared in a second study, on human thymus T cells.

Sequencing was performed on thymocytes. Every receptor here comes from a boy under two years old with a congenital heart defect.

The V gene is TRBV28, the J gene TRBJ2-2; the D is unclear. This CDR3 has 12 amino acids. V dropped 3 bases and J dropped 4 bases, with 3 bases sitting between them. CDR1 MDHEN and CDR2 SYDVKM come from the germline V gene. DNA of the CDR3: TGTGCCAGCAGTTTGAGCACCGGGGAGCTGTTTTTT. This encodes CASSLSTGELFF. Complete variable domain (other parts from reference TRBV28 and TRBJ2-2): DVKVTQSSRYLVKRTGEKVFLECVQDMDHENMFWYRQDPGLGLRLIYFSYDVKMKEKGDIPEGYSVSREKKERFSLILESASTNQTSMYLCASSLSTGELFFGEGSRLTVL.

The genes are TRBV4-3 and TRBJ2-4, with TRBD2 matching over 9 bases. Unmatched junction bases numbered 1, after V lost 0 bases and J lost 4 bases. Per the germline V gene, CDR1 is LGHNA and CDR2 is YSLEER. CDR3 length equals 15 residues. CDR3 sequence: CASSQESGRKNIQYF. In DNA form, the CDR3 reads TGCGCCAGCAGCCAAGAAAGCGGGAGGAAAAACATTCAGTACTTC.

V and J are TRBV5-1 and TRBJ2-3; TRBD1 matches 7 bases. In germline, CDR1 is SGHRS, CDR2 YFSETQ. The junction had 8 bases not matched to a gene; V was cut back by 4 bases and J by 3 bases. This CDR3 has 15 residues. For the CDR3, the DNA is TGCGCCAGCAGCCTGACAGGGAATGGTACAGATACGCAGTATTTT. Encoded protein: CASSLTGNGTDTQYF.

With regard to this clone: The junction differs from germline at one of its ends, possibly a read error. The chain carries TRBV6-1 and TRBJ2-7; maybe TRBD2 (6 bases). In germline, CDR1 is MNHNS, CDR2 SASEGT. The CDR3 loop spans 15 amino acids. CDR3 amino acids: CASIKLGGSLAEQHF. In DNA form, the CDR3 reads TGTGCCAGCATCAAACTCGGGGGTTCACTCGCCGAGCAGCACTTC.

This rearrangement joins TRBV5-6 to TRBJ2-2; TRBD2 matches 9 bases. There are 18 residues in the CDR3. CDR1 is SGHDT, CDR2 YYEEEE, per germline. With V trimmed by 4 bases and J by 1 base, 11 bases remained unmatched. The chain's CDR3 is CASSAWVEAGGNTGELFF. CDR3 nucleotides: TGTGCCAGCAGCGCTTGGGTCGAAGCGGGAGGGAACACCGGGGAGCTGTTTTTT.

This chain links TRBV7-2 with TRBJ1-5; D remains unclear. V was cut by 2 bases and J by 4 bases, with 3 bases left in between. Germline V CDR1 and CDR2: SGHTA, FQGNSA. The CDR3 totals 12 residues. This CDR3 reads CASSLYNQPQHF. The CDR3 nucleotides are TGTGCCAGCAGCTTATATAATCAGCCCCAGCATTTT.

The V gene is TRBV27, the J gene TRBJ2-1; maybe TRBD2 (6 bases). With 6 bases removed from V and 0 bases from J, the gap between germline ends came to 12 bases. Germline V gene data show CDR1 as MNHEY and CDR2 as SMNVEV (reference sequence). The CDR3 runs 15 residues. CDR3 sequence (DNA): TGTGCCAGCAGATTGGAGGGTAGCTCCTACAATGAGCAGTTCTTC. Protein product: CASRLEGSSYNEQFF.